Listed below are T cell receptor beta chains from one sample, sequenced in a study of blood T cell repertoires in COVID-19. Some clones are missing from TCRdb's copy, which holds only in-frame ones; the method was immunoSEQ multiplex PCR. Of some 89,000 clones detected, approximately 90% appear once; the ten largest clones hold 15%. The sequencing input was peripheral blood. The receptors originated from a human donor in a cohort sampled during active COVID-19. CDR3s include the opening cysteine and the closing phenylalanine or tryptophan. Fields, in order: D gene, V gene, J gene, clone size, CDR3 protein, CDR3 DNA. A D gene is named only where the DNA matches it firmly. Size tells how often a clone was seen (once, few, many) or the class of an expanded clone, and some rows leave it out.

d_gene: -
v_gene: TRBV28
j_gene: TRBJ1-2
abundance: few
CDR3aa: CASSSAGSYGYTF
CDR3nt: TGTGCCAGCAGTTCAGCAGGGTCCTATGGCTACACCTTC

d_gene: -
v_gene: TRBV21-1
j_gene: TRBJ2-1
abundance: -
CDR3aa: CASSKERGTLPGNEQFF
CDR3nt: TGTGCCAGCAGCAAAGAGAGAGGAACACTTCCCGGGAATGAGCAGTTCTTC

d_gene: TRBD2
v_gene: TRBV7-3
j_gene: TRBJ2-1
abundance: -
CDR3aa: CASRSGLAGGQNEQFF
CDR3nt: TGTGCCAGCAGGTCCGGACTAGCGGGGGGGCAAAATGAGCAGTTCTTC

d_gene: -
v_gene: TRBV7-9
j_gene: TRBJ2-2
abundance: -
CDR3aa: CASSPAAGELFF
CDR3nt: TGTGCCAGCAGCCCGGCGGCCGGGGAGCTGTTTTTT

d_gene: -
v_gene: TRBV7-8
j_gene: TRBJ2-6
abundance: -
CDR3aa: CASSLVSRSSGANVLTF
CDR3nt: TGTGCCAGCAGCTTAGTCTCAAGGAGCTCTGGGGCCAACGTCCTGACTTTC

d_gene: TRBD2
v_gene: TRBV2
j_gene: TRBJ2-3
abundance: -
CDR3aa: CASRSRGGLTDTQYF
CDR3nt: TGTGCCAGCAGATCCCGGGGGGGCCTCACAGATACGCAGTATTTT

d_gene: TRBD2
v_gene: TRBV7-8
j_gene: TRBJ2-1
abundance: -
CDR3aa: CASSSPTSGSSSYNEQFF
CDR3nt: TGTGCCAGCAGCTCCCCCACTAGCGGATCTAGCTCCTACAATGAGCAGTTCTTC

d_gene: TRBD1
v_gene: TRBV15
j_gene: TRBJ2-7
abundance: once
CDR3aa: CATSRDGQDYEQYF
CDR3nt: TGTGCCACCAGCAGAGATGGACAGGACTACGAGCAGTACTTC

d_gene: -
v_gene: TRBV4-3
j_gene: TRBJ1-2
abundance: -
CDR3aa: CASSQESGAIGSYTF
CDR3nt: TGCGCCAGCAGCCAAGAGTCAGGGGCGATAGGGAGCTACACCTTC

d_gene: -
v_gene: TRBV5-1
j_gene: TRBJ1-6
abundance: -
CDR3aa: CASKLGDYNSPLHF
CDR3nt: TGCGCCAGCAAGTTGGGAGATTATAATTCACCCCTCCACTTT

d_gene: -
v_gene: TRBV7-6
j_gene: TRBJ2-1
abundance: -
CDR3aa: CASSLGVGAGYNEQFF
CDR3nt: TGTGCCAGCAGCTTAGGGGTAGGGGCAGGGTACAATGAGCAGTTCTTC

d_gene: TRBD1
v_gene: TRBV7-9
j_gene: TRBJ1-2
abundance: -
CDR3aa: CASSPGQGTYTF
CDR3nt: TGTGCCAGCAGCCCCGGACAGGGAACGTACACCTTC

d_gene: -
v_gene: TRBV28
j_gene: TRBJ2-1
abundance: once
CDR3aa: CASRGQGGGRASYNEQFF
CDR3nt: TGTGCCAGCAGGGGTCAGGGAGGGGGACGGGCTTCCTACAATGAGCAGTTCTTC

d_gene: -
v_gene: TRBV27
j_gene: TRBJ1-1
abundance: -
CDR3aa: CASSFYQGEAFF
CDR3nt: TGTGCCAGCAGTTTCTATCAGGGTGAAGCTTTCTTT